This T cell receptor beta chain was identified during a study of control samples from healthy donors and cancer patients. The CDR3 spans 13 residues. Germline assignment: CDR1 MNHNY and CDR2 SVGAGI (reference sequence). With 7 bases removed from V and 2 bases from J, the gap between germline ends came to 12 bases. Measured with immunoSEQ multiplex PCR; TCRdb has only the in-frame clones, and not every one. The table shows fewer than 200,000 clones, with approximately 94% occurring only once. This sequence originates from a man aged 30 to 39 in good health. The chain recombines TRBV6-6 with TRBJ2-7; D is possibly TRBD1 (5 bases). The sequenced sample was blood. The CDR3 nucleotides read TGTGCCAGCAACCCACGACAGACCTACGAGCAGTACTTC. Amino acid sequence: CASNPRQTYEQYF.